The T cell receptor (beta chain) described here comes from a study of T cell clones after liver transplantation. Study in general: Post-transplant blood was tracked for graft-donor-reactive T cell clones identified in a pre-transplant mixed lymphocyte reaction.

Generated by immunoSEQ multiplex PCR, the TCRdb table keeps only in-frame clones and is missing some. This sample yields tens of thousands of clones, of which approximately 87% are seen a single time; roughly 3% belongs to the top ten. Here the sequenced sample was CD4+ T cells from blood, taken at the 22-month timepoint. The origin of this receptor is a human patient who received a liver transplant. The graft donor may be the source of some T cells.

The CDR3 here is CASSLADRDYNEQFF. The CDR3, as DNA: TGCGCCAGCAGCTTGGCGGACAGGGACTACAATGAGCAGTTCTTC. This chain connects TRBV5-1 to TRBJ2-1; 8 bases agree with TRBD1. Germline V CDR1 and CDR2: SGHRS, YFSETQ. The CDR3 consists of 15 residues. The V segment lost 0 bases and the J segment 3 bases; nucleotides outside the gene matches: 2.